The present TCR beta chain was sequenced within a study of blood T cell repertoires in COVID-19. Overall study context: The cDNA or gDNA used as material had been derived from T cells, B-cell-depleted T cells, or PBMCs.

This CDR3 region has 15 residues. Germline trimming cut 5 bases from V and 7 bases from J; bases unmatched to any gene: 10. Germline V gene data show CDR1 as MGHDK and CDR2 as SYGVNS. This clone turned up a few times. Libraries were prepared by immunoSEQ multiplex PCR; TCRdb keeps only in-frame clonotypes and omits some of them. The sample holds some 230,000 clones, 75% to 85% seen once. The TCR sequence derives from a woman of 80 years or more with COVID-19, enrolled during active disease. Source material: peripheral blood. The chain couples TRBV25-1 to TRBJ1-4; 7 bases line up with TRBD1. CDR3 sequence: CASSPPTGVGEKLFF. Here the CDR3 DNA reads TGTGCCAGCAGTCCACCTACAGGGGTCGGTGAAAAACTGTTTTTT.